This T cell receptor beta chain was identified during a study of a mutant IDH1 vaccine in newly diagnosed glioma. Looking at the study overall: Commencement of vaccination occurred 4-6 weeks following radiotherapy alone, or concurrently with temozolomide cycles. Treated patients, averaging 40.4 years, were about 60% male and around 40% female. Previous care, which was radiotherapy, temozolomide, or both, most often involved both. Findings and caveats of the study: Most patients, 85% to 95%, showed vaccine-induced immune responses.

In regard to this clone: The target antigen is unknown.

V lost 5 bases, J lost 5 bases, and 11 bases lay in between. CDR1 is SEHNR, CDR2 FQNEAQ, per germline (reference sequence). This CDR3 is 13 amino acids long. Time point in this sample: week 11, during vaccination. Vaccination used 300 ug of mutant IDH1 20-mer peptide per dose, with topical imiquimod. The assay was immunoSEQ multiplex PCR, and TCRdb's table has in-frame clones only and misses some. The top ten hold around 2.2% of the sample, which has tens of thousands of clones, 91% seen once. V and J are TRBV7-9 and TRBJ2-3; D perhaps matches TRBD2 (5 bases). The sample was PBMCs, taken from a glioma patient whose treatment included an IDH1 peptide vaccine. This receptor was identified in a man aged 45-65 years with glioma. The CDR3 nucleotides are TGTGCCAGCAGCACCCTGGGGAGAGATACGCAGTATTTT. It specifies CASSTLGRDTQYF.